The 20 T cell receptor beta chains reported below all come from one sample, sequenced in a study of CD8 T cells in ankylosing spondylitis. TCRdb reprocessed the 5' RACE reads via MiXCR and lists one record per CDR3 protein. The table lists about 340,000 distinct CDR3 sequences, about 15% of them singletons. Sequencing was performed on blood, either unsorted or a sorted T cell fraction (not recorded which). These receptors were collected from a male donor with ankylosing spondylitis or in good health (not recorded which).

This clonotype appeared a few times. The J gene is TRBJ2-2, the V gene TRBV4-1, with a tentative D call TRBD1 (5 bases). V was cut by 5 bases and J by 0 bases, with 13 bases left in between. CDR3 length equals 16 residues. CDR1 and CDR2 from the germline V gene are MGHRA and YSYEKL. The CDR3 loop is CASSVTGISNTGELFF. As DNA, the CDR3 is TGCGCCAGCAGCGTTACAGGAATATCGAACACCGGGGAGCTGTTTTTT.

The chain carries TRBV4-2 and TRBJ2-1, with TRBD2 matching over 7 bases. The CDR3 has 16 residues. J lost 9 bases, V lost 4 bases, and 15 bases had no gene match. Germline V CDR1 and CDR2: LGHNA, YNFKEQ. The CDR3 reads CASSPSGGGGVIEQFF. The DNA of the CDR3 is TGTGCCAGCAGCCCTTCAGGCGGGGGTGGGGTCATTGAGCAGTTCTTC.

The table lists this clonotype with a few counts. This chain connects TRBV4-2 to TRBJ1-2; 12 bases map to TRBD1. The CDR3 totals 17 residues. CDR1 and CDR2 (germline): LGHNA, YNFKEQ. The V gene end was trimmed by 0 bases and the J gene end by 8 bases; junction bases not matched to a gene: 10. This CDR3 reads CASSQDYSGQGARGYTF. As DNA, the CDR3 is TGTGCCAGCAGCCAAGATTATTCGGGACAGGGGGCGCGAGGCTACACCTTC.

Only a few counts were recorded for this clonotype. This chain uses TRBV27 with TRBJ2-7, with 10 nucleotides matching TRBD1. The CDR3 extends over 14 amino acids. Losses at the gene ends were 6 bases for V and 2 bases for J; bases not matched to a gene: 4. Per the germline V gene, CDR1 is MNHEY and CDR2 is SMNVEV (reference sequence). The CDR3 nucleotides are TGTGCCAGCAGCACCGGGACAGGGGCCTACGAGCAGTACTTC. Its translation: CASSTGTGAYEQYF.

This clonotype was detected many times. The V call is TRBV19, the J call TRBJ1-1, with no clear D. V lost 4 bases and J 0 bases, leaving 6 bases between the germline ends. There are 13 residues in the CDR3. Germline V CDR1 and CDR2: LNHDA, SQIVND (reference sequence). The CDR3 DNA sequence: TGTGCCAGTAGTAAGAGGATGAACACTGAAGCTTTCTTT. Translation gives CASSKRMNTEAFF. Drawing the rest from reference TRBV19 and TRBJ1-1, the complete variable domain is DGGITQSPKYLFRKEGQNVTLSCEQNLNHDAMYWYRQDPGQGLRLIYYSQIVNDFQKGDIAEGYSVSREKKESFPLTVTSAQKNPTAFYLCASSKRMNTEAFFGQGTRLTVV.

CDR3: CASSEFGSNQPQHF. Here the CDR3 DNA reads TGTGCCAGCAGTGAATTCGGTAGCAATCAGCCCCAGCATTTT. This chain joins TRBV25-1 and TRBJ1-5; D not resolved. The ends were cut back, 1 base at V and 0 bases at J, with 4 bases in the middle. CDR1 MGHDK and CDR2 SYGVNS come from the germline V gene. There are 14 residues in the CDR3.

In this sample, this clonotype turned up many times. The chain is built from TRBV3-1 and TRBJ1-1; D uncertain. The length of the CDR3 is 16 residues. The germline V gene encodes CDR1 LGHDT and CDR2 YNNKEL (reference sequence). The V end was cut by 1 base, the J end by 0 bases, with 12 bases between. CDR3 DNA: TGTGCCAGCAGCCAAGGATATAGTGTCATGAACACTGAAGCTTTCTTT. Translating it yields CASSQGYSVMNTEAFF.

This clonotype came up a few times. V usage is TRBV20-1 and J usage is TRBJ1-6; D is uncertain. With 7 bases removed from V and 2 bases from J, the gap between germline ends came to 18 bases. The CDR3 contains 16 residues. In germline, CDR1 is DFQATT, CDR2 SNEGSKA (reference sequence). The CDR3: CSVPRQGSPYNSPLHF. In DNA form, the CDR3 reads TGCAGTGTCCCTCGACAAGGGAGCCCCTATAATTCACCCCTCCACTTT.

This chain connects TRBV6-1 to TRBJ2-2, with D unresolved. CDR1 MNHNS and CDR2 SASEGT come from the germline V gene. Trimming removed 5 bases from V and 10 bases from J, with 8 bases in between. The CDR3 covers 11 residues. CDR3: CASSPSLELFF. The CDR3 DNA sequence: TGTGCCAGCAGTCCGAGCCTGGAGCTGTTTTTT.

The chain has TRBV5-1 and TRBJ2-2, with TRBD1 matching over 8 bases. The CDR3 runs 16 residues. Unmatched junction bases numbered 6, after V lost 0 bases and J lost 5 bases. CDR1 is SGHRS, CDR2 YFSETQ, per germline. The CDR3 DNA is TGCGCCAGCAGCTTGGCCGAGACAGGGGCGACCGGGGAGCTGTTTTTT. Translated, it gives CASSLAETGATGELFF.

This clonotype was seen a few times. The chain has TRBV6-2 or TRBV6-3 and TRBJ2-1; D uncertain. The CDR3 consists of 13 residues. Germline-derived CDR1 and CDR2 are MNHEY and SVGEGT. Between the trimmed V and J ends, which lost 6 bases and 12 bases, there was a span of 18 bases. The CDR3 loop is CASRDPERSRQFF. CDR3 nucleotide sequence: TGTGCCAGCAGGGATCCCGAGCGTTCCCGGCAGTTCTTC.

The sample holds many counts of this clonotype. The V call is TRBV12-3 or TRBV12-4, the J call TRBJ1-1; D remains ambiguous. This CDR3 comprises 13 residues. V was shortened by 3 bases and J by 1 base, with 6 bases between the two germline ends. CDR3 bases: TGTGCCAGCAGTTTCCGACAGAACACTGAAGCTTTCTTT. Translation: CASSFRQNTEAFF.

This clonotype appeared a few times. This rearrangement joins TRBV6-2 or TRBV6-3 to TRBJ2-5; 8 nucleotides line up with TRBD2. The CDR3 totals 16 residues. Per germline, CDR1 MNHEY and CDR2 SVGEGT. V dropped 5 bases and J dropped 7; count of bases not matched to a gene: 15. The CDR3 spells CASSNPGTRTSRTQYF. The DNA for the CDR3 is TGTGCCAGCAGTAATCCCGGGACACGGACTAGCAGGACCCAGTACTTC.

There are a few counts of this clonotype. The chain carries TRBV12-3 or TRBV12-4 and TRBJ2-7, with a weak D call TRBD2 (5 bases). CDR3 length: 15 residues. V lost 3 bases and J lost 4, with 16 bases in between. CDR3 amino acids: CASSFDGEHGYEQYF. DNA of the CDR3: TGTGCCAGCAGTTTCGACGGGGAGCATGGGTACGAGCAGTACTTC.

The rearrangement links TRBV29-1 to TRBJ2-1; D remains ambiguous. The CDR3 runs to 11 residues. V lost 4 bases and J lost 4, with 5 bases in between. Per germline, CDR1 SQVTM and CDR2 ANQGSEA. The CDR3 coding sequence is TGCAGCGTTGCAGAGTACAATGAGCAGTTCTTC. Translating gives CSVAEYNEQFF.

This chain uses TRBV12-3 or TRBV12-4 with TRBJ2-1; no clear D. This CDR3 comprises 12 residues. V was cut by 2 bases and J by 11 bases, with 10 bases left in between. CDR3 residues: CASSLRVEKQFF. The CDR3 DNA follows: TGTGCCAGCAGTTTAAGGGTAGAAAAGCAGTTCTTC.

The chain uses TRBV18 and TRBJ2-1; D might be TRBD2 (5 bases). The CDR3 runs 14 residues. Trimming shortened V by 3 bases and J by 5 bases, and 11 bases separated the two germline ends. Germline-derived CDR1 and CDR2 are KGHSH and LQKENI. The CDR3: CASSPGVGNNEQFF. For the CDR3, the DNA is TGTGCCAGCTCACCCGGGGTCGGGAACAATGAGCAGTTCTTC.

This clonotype was counted only a few times. The rearrangement joins TRBV6-1 to TRBJ1-4; no definite D call. This CDR3 has 14 residues. Germline CDR1 MNHNS, CDR2 SASEGT. Trimming took off 4 bases at V and 0 bases at J, with 6 bases between the two ends. The CDR3 coding sequence is TGTGCCAGCAGTGGCCTTCCAACTAATGAAAAACTGTTTTTT. It encodes CASSGLPTNEKLFF.

In DNA, the CDR3 is TGCAGTGCTCGACAGGGCTTTGATGGCTACACCTTC. It codes for CSARQGFDGYTF. The V gene is TRBV20-1, the J gene TRBJ1-2; 7 nucleotides agree with TRBD1. V was pared by 5 bases and J by 6 bases, with 6 bases of the junction left unmatched. This CDR3 is built from 12 residues. Looked up from germline, CDR1 is DFQATT and CDR2 is SNEGSKA (reference sequence).

The J gene is TRBJ1-4, the V gene TRBV20-1; D not resolved. The CDR3 loop spans 14 amino acids. Trimming took 1 base from V and 3 from J, leaving 9 bases between them. Germline V gene lookup returns CDR1 DFQATT and CDR2 SNEGSKA (reference sequence). The CDR3 DNA is TGCAGTGCTAGAGTCCCTACAGCTAATGAAAAACTGTTTTTT. Amino acid sequence: CSARVPTANEKLFF.